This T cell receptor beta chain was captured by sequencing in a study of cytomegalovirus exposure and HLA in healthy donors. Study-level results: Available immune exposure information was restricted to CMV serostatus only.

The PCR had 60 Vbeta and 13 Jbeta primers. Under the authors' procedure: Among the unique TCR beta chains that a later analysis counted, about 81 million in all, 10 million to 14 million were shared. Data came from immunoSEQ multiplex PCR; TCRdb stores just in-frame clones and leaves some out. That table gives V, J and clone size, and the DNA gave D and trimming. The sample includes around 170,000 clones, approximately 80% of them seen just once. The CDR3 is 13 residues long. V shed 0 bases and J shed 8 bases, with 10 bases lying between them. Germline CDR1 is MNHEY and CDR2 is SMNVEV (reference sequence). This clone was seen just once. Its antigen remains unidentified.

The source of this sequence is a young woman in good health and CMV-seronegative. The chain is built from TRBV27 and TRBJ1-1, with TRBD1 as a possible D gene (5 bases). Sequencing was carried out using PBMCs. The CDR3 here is CASSLSPGLEAFF. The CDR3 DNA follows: TGTGCCAGCAGTTTATCGCCAGGGTTGGAAGCTTTCTTT.